These T cell receptor beta chains were read from a single sample in a study of T cells in Graves' hyperthyroidism and ophthalmopathy. TCRdb called the multiplex PCR reads again in MiXCR, with one record for every CDR3 protein. The repertoire has about 52,000 distinct CDR3 sequences, roughly half of them found once; the top ten carry about a tenth. The sample was blood. These receptor sequences come from a woman in her forties or fifties with Graves' ophthalmopathy. Each CDR3 is given with its conserved first and last residue. The D gene is left open where the match is weak. Size values are once, few and many counts, or a class for expanded clones, and some rows have none.

clone size	V gene	D gene	CDR3 length	J gene	CDR3 protein	CDR3 DNA
-	TRBV6-6	-	15	TRBJ2-3	CASSEKRVGLNTQYF	TGTGCCAGCAGTGAGAAGCGGGTGGGCCTGAATACGCAGTATTTT
-	TRBV20-1	TRBD2	15	TRBJ2-5	CSARRTSGKQETQYF	TGCAGTGCCCGCCGGACTAGCGGCAAGCAAGAGACCCAGTACTTC
many	TRBV7-9	-	15	TRBJ2-1	CASSPSGTIYNEQFF	TGTGCCAGCAGCCCCTCGGGGACAATCTACAATGAGCAGTTCTTC
many	TRBV4-3	TRBD2	15	TRBJ2-7	CASSQDLAGVYEQYF	TGCGCCAGCAGCCAAGATCTGGCGGGAGTGTACGAGCAGTACTTC
-	TRBV20-1	TRBD1	14	TRBJ1-4	CSASLGQGVQKLFF	TGCAGTGCTAGTCTTGGACAGGGGGTCCAAAAACTGTTTTTT
-	TRBV7-3	TRBD2	17	TRBJ2-3	CANSSGAGEGSTDTQYF	TGTGCCAACAGCTCCGGCGCGGGAGAGGGAAGCACAGATACGCAGTATTTT
-	TRBV5-1	-	15	TRBJ1-1	CASSLGGTGNTEAFF	TGCGCCAGCAGCTTGGGAGGGACTGGAAACACTGAAGCTTTCTTT
many	TRBV6-5	TRBD1	12	TRBJ2-1	CASSRTGEEQFF	TGTGCCAGCAGCCGGACAGGAGAAGAGCAGTTCTTC
many	TRBV14	-	13	TRBJ1-2	CASSPRGAGGYTF	TGTGCCAGCAGCCCCCGGGGGGCTGGAGGCTACACCTTC
-	TRBV7-3	TRBD1	14	TRBJ2-7	CASSLTGQTYEQYF	TGTGCCAGCAGCTTAACGGGACAGACCTACGAGCAGTACTTC
many	TRBV20-1	TRBD2	14	TRBJ2-3	CSAREGTRADTQYF	TGCAGTGCTAGAGAGGGGACTAGGGCAGATACGCAGTATTTT
-	TRBV7-3	TRBD1	16	TRBJ2-5	CASSPVGQSYNETQYF	TGTGCCAGCAGCCCGGTGGGACAGTCCTACAATGAGACCCAGTACTTC
-	TRBV2	-	21	TRBJ2-6	CASSEPPGSGTGAFGANVLTF	TGTGCCAGCAGTGAACCCCCAGGGTCGGGCACCGGGGCCTTTGGGGCCAACGTCCTGACTTTC
few	TRBV2	-	13	TRBJ2-2	CASSDRGTGGLFF	TGTGCCAGCAGTGACAGGGGAACCGGGGGGCTGTTTTTT
-	TRBV7-8	-	14	TRBJ1-3	CASKRRDSGDTIYF	TGTGCCAGCAAACGCAGGGACTCTGGAGACACCATATATTTT